This T cell receptor beta chain stems from a study of identical twins. Trimming shortened V by 4 bases and J by 0 bases, and 15 bases separated the two germline ends. Germline V gives CDR1 SQVTM, CDR2 ANQGSEA. CDR3 size: 15 residues. TCRdb re-derived calls from the 5' RACE reads in MiXCR, one entry per CDR3 protein. This sample has 1.5 million to 2 million distinct CDR3 sequences, with roughly 35% found just once. V is TRBV29-1 and J is TRBJ1-2; D perhaps matches TRBD1 (5 bases). This TCR was recovered from a newborn girl in good health. Material: cord blood. CDR3 sequence (DNA): TGCAGCGTTGCGGGGCGCAGCTCTACTAACTATGGCTACACCTTC. Its translation is CSVAGRSSTNYGYTF. The full variable domain, in which reference TRBV29-1 and TRBJ1-2 provide the parts outside the CDR3, is SAVISQKPSRDICQRGTSLTIQCQVDSQVTMMFWYRQQPGQSLTLIATANQGSEATYESGFVIDKFPISRPNLTFSTLTVSNMSPEDSSIYLCSVAGRSSTNYGYTFGSGTRLTVV.